This T cell receptor (beta chain) was obtained from a study of cytomegalovirus exposure and HLA in healthy donors. CDR3 length: 16 amino acids. Per germline, CDR1 SGDLS and CDR2 YYNGEE. The trim removed 4 bases at V and 3 bases at J, leaving 6 bases unmatched. With 60 Vbeta and 13 Jbeta primers, the PCR was carried out. Clones were read by immunoSEQ multiplex PCR, and TCRdb kept only the in-frame ones, dropping some. There are 150,000 or so clones in the sample; roughly 75% occur only once, and about 10% lies in the top ten. This clone turned up a few times. The genes are TRBV9 and TRBJ2-1; TRBD2 matches 11 bases. The sample taken for sequencing was PBMCs. This TCR derives from a young man in good health and CMV-seropositive. The CDR3 spells CASSSTGTSGYNEQFF. The CDR3 DNA follows: TGTGCCAGCAGCTCGACCGGGACTAGCGGCTACAATGAGCAGTTCTTC.